This record looks at one T cell receptor beta chain sequence and its context. The data are from a study of blood T cell repertoires in COVID-19. Overall study context: Sites across the United States, Italy and Spain contributed samples from acute and convalescent COVID-19.

Trimming pared 5 bases from V and 1 base from J, leaving 11 bases between. The CDR3 is 14 amino acids. Germline CDR1 is SEHNR and CDR2 is FQNEAQ (reference sequence). Authors' analysis steps: Amplification of reference gene primers provided the estimated nucleated cell counts. TCRdb keeps only in-frame clones here, not all; method: immunoSEQ multiplex PCR. V, J and clone size are taken as reported in that table, and D and trimming were inferred from the DNA itself. This sample has about 100,000 clones, with around four fifths found just once. This receptor was obtained from a middle-aged man with active or convalescent COVID-19. The rearrangement joins TRBV7-9 to TRBJ1-2, with D unclear. Sequencing was carried out using peripheral blood. CDR3: CASSPPGYNYGYTF. CDR3 DNA sequence: TGTGCCAGCAGCCCGCCAGGATATAACTATGGCTACACCTTC.